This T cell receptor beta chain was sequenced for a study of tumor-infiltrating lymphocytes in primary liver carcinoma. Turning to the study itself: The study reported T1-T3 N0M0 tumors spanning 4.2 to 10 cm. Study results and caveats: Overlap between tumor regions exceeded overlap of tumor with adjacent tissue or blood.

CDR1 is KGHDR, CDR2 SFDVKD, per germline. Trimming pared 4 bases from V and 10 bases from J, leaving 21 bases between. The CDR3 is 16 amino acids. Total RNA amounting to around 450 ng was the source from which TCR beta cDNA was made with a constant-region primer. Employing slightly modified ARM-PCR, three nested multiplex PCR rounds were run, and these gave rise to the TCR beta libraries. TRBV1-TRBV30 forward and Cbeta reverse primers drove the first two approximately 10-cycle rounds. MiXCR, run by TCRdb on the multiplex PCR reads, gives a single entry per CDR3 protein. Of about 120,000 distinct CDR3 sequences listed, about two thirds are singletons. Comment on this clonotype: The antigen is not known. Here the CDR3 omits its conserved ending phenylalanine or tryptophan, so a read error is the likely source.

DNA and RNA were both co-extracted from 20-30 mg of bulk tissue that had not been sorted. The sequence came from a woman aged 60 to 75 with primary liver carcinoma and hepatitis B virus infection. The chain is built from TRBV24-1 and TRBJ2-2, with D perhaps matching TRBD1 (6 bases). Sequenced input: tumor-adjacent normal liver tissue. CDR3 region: CATSDRTELSREELFL. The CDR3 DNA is TGTGCCACCAGTGACCGGACAGAGTTAAGTAGGGAGGAGCTGTTTTTA.